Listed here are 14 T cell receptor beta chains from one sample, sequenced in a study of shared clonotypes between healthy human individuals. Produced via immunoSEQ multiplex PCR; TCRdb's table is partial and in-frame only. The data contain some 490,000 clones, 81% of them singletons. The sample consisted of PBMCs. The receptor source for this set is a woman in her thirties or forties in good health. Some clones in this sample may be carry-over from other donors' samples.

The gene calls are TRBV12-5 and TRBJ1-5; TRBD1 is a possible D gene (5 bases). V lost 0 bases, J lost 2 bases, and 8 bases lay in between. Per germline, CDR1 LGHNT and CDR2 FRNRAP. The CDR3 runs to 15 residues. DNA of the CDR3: TGTGCTAGTGGTTTGGTTAGGGGTGGCAATCAGCCCCAGCATTTT. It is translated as CASGLVRGGNQPQHF.

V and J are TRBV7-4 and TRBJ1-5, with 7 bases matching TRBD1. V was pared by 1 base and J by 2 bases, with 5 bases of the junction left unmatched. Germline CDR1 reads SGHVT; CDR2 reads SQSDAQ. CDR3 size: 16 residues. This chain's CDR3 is CASSLVRGLGNQPQHF. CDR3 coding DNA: TGTGCCAGCAGCTTAGTGAGGGGGCTTGGCAATCAGCCCCAGCATTTT.

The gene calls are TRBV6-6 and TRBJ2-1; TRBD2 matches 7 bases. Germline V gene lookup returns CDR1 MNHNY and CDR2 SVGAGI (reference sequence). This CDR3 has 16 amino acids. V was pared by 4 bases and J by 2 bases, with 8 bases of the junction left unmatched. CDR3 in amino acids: CASSSGAGSAYNEQFF. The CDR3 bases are TGTGCCAGCAGTTCCGGAGCGGGAAGCGCCTACAATGAGCAGTTCTTC.

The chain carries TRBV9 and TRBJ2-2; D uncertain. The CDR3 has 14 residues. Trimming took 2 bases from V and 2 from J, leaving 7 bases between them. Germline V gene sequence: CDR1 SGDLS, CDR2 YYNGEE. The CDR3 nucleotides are TGTGCCAGCAGCGTTGTAAGTAACACCGGGGAGCTGTTTTTT. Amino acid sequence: CASSVVSNTGELFF.

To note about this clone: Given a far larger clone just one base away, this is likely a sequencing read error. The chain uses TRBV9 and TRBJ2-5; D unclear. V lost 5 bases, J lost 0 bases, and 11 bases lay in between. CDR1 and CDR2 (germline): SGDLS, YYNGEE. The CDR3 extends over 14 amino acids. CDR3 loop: CASSYLRNQETQYF. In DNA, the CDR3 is TGTGCCAGCAGTTACCTGCGTAACCAAGAGACCCAGTACTTC.

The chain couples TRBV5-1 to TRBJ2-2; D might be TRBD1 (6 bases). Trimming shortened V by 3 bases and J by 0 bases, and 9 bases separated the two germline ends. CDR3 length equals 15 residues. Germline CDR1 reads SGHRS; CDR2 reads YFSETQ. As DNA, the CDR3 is TGCGCCAGCAGCTATACAGGGCCGAACACCGGGGAGCTGTTTTTT. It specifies CASSYTGPNTGELFF.

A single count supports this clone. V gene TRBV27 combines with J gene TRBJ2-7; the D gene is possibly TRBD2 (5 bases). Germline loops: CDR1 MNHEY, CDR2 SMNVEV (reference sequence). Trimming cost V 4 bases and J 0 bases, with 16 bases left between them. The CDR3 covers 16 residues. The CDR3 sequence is CASSSRYGISSYEQYF. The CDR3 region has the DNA TGTGCCAGCAGTTCACGATACGGGATTAGCTCCTACGAGCAGTACTTC.

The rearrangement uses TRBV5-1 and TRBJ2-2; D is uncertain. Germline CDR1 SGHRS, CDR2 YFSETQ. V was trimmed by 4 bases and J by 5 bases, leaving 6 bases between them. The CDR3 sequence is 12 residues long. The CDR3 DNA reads TGCGCCAGCAGCCAGAATACCGGGGAGCTGTTTTTT. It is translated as CASSQNTGELFF.

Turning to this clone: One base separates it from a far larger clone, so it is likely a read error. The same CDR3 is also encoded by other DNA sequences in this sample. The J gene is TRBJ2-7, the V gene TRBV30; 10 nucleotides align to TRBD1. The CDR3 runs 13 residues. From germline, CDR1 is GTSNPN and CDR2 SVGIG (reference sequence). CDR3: CAWRGQGLNEQYF. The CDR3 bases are TGTGCATGGAGGGGACAGGGGTTGAACGAGCAGTACTTC.

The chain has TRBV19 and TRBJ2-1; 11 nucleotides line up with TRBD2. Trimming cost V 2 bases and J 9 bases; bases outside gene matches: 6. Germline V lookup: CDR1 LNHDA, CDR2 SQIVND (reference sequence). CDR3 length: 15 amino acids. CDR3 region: CASSIRLAGGLEQFF. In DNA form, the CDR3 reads TGTGCCAGTAGTATAAGGCTAGCGGGAGGCCTTGAGCAGTTCTTC.

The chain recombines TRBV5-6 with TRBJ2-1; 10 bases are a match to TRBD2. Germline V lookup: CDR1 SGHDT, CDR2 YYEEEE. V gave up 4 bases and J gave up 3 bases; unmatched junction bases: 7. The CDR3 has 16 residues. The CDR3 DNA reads TGTGCCAGCAGCGGGAGCGGGAGGGCACTCTACAATGAGCAGTTCTTC. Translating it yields CASSGSGRALYNEQFF.

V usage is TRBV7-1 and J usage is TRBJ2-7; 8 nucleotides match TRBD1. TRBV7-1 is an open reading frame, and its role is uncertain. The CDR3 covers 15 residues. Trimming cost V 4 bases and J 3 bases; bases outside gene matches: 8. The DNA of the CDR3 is TGTGCCAGCAGCTACCCGGGACAGGCGAACTACGAGCAGTACTTC. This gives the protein CASSYPGQANYEQYF.

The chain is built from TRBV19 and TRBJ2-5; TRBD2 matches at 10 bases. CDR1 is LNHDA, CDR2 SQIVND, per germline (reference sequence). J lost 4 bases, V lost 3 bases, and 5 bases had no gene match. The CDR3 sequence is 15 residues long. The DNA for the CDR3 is TGTGCCAGTAGTATTTCTAGCGGGAGTGCAGAGACCCAGTACTTC. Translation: CASSISSGSAETQYF.

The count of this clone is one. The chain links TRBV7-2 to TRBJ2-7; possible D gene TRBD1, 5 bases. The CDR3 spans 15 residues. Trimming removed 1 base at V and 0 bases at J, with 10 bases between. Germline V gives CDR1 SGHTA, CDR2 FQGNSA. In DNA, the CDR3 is TGTGCCAGCAGCTTAGGCCCAGGGCCCTCCTACGAGCAGTACTTC. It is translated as CASSLGPGPSYEQYF.